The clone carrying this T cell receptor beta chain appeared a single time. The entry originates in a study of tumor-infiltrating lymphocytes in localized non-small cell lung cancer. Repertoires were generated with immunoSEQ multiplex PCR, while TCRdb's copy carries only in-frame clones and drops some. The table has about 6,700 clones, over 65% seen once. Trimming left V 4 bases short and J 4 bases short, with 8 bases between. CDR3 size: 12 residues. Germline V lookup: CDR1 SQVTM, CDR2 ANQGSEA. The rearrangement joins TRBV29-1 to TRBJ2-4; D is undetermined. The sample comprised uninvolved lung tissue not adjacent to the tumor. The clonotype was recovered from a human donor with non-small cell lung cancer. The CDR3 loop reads CSVGWGKNIQYF. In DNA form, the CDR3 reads TGCAGCGTTGGGTGGGGTAAAAACATTCAGTACTTC.